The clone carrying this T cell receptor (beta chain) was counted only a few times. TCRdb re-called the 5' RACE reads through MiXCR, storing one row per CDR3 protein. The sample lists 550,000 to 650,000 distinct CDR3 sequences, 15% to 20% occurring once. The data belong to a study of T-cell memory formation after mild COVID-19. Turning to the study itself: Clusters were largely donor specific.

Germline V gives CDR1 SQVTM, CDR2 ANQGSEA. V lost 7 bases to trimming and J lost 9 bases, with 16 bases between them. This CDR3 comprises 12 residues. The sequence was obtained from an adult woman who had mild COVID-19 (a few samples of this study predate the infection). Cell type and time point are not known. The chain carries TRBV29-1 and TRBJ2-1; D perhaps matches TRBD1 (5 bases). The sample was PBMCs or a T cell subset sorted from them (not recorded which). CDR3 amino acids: CSGNRQTTEQFF. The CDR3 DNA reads TGCAGCGGAAACAGGCAAACGACTGAGCAGTTCTTC.